A single sample is the source of the 23 T cell receptor beta chains below, sequenced in a study of cytomegalovirus exposure and HLA in healthy donors. PCR used 60 Vbeta primers and 13 Jbeta primers. The repertoire was sequenced with immunoSEQ multiplex PCR; TCRdb's copy has only in-frame clones and lacks some. This table has approximately 180,000 clones, 10% to 15% appearing once. Sequenced: PBMCs. These TCRs come from a man aged 45-65 years in good health and CMV-seropositive.

This clone was counted a few times. The chain couples TRBV27 to TRBJ2-2; D is uncertain. Trimming took off 3 bases at V and 5 bases at J, with 7 bases between the two ends. The CDR3 has 13 amino acids. Germline assignment: CDR1 MNHEY and CDR2 SMNVEV (reference sequence). The CDR3 sequence is CASSFYGTGELFF. CDR3 nucleotides: TGTGCCAGCAGTTTTTACGGGACCGGGGAGCTGTTTTTT.

The rearrangement links TRBV6-1 to TRBJ2-7; D remains ambiguous. The CDR3 totals 13 residues. CDR1 is MNHNS and CDR2 is SASEGT in the germline V gene. V lost 4 bases, J lost 4 bases, and 11 bases lay in between. The CDR3 nucleotides are TGTGCCAGCAGTGGAGCCCTTACATACGAGCAGTACTTC. Amino acids: CASSGALTYEQYF.

This clone was counted between two and nine times. This rearrangement joins TRBV5-1 to TRBJ1-1, with D possibly being TRBD1 (5 bases). Germline-derived CDR1 and CDR2 are SGHRS and YFSETQ. CDR3 length: 17 residues. The V end was cut by 3 bases, the J end by 4 bases, with 22 bases between. CDR3 nucleotide sequence: TGCGCCAGCAGCTCCGTTGGCCTTCCGCCGGGGGGCACTGAAGCTTTCTTT. Translating gives CASSSVGLPPGGTEAFF.

The chain has TRBV18 and TRBJ1-2; possible D gene TRBD1, 6 bases. V lost 2 bases, J lost 4 bases, and 14 bases lay in between. The CDR3 has 15 amino acids. CDR1 and CDR2 from the germline V gene are KGHSH and LQKENI. The CDR3 DNA follows: TGTGCCAGCTCACCAAATGCAGGGGCGGGCTATGGCTACACCTTC. Translated, it gives CASSPNAGAGYGYTF.

The chain uses TRBV28 and TRBJ1-2; tentative D call: TRBD1 (5 bases). Germline CDR1 reads MDHEN; CDR2 reads SYDVKM. This CDR3 has 14 amino acids. Trimming removed 4 bases from V and 6 bases from J, with 15 bases in between. The CDR3 bases are TGTGCCAGCAGTTATCCGGCGACCAGGGATGGCTACACCTTC. This codes for CASSYPATRDGYTF.

This clone was counted a few times. V usage is TRBV30 and J usage is TRBJ2-6; 7 bases are a match to TRBD2. The germline gives CDR1 GTSNPN, CDR2 SVGIG (reference sequence). This CDR3 is 16 amino acids long. With V trimmed by 0 bases and J by 4 bases, 6 bases remained unmatched. DNA for the CDR3: TGTGCCTGGAGTGTAGGGAGGGTAGCAGGGGCCAACGTCCTGACTTTC. It translates to CAWSVGRVAGANVLTF.

The chain employs TRBV7-8 and TRBJ2-5; D not resolved. CDR3 size: 13 residues. Germline-derived CDR1 and CDR2 are SGHVS and FQNEAQ. The germline V and J ends were trimmed by 7 bases and 5 bases, with 14 bases remaining between them. CDR3 DNA sequence: TGTGCCAGCACCCCTCTCTTGCGGGAGACCCAGTACTTC. This translates into CASTPLLRETQYF.

This clone was picked up a small number of times. The chain recombines TRBV5-8 with TRBJ1-1; TRBD1 agrees at 7 bases. Germline trimming cut 5 bases from V and 4 bases from J; bases unmatched to any gene: 5. This CDR3 contains 13 residues. Germline V gene lookup returns CDR1 SGHTS and CDR2 YDEGEE. CDR3 region: CASRLDRSTEAFF. In DNA, the CDR3 is TGTGCCAGCAGACTGGACAGGTCCACTGAAGCTTTCTTT.

Notes on this clone: The CDR3 ends on some other residue instead of the conserved phenylalanine or tryptophan, so this is likely a read error. The limits of the CDR3 on the DNA are not certain, so only TCRdb's listed CDR3 is given. The V and J genes are TRBV4-1 and TRBJ1-1; the table gives TRBD1 as D, unverified against the DNA. The CDR3 comprises 16 residues, both ends counted. Looked up from germline, CDR1 is MGHRA and CDR2 is YSYEKL. The CDR3: CDSSQEMGQLNTEPFL.

Only one count was recorded for this clone. The J gene is TRBJ2-3, the V gene TRBV7-7; D uncertain. CDR1 is SSHAT and CDR2 is FNYEAQ in the germline V gene (reference sequence). The V and J ends lost 5 bases and 1 base respectively, with 7 bases between them. There are 13 residues in the CDR3. The CDR3 loop reads CASSTTRTDTQYF. In DNA form, the CDR3 reads TGTGCCAGCAGCACTACCCGCACAGATACGCAGTATTTT.

The gene calls are TRBV7-9 and TRBJ1-2; 8 nucleotides match TRBD1. With V trimmed by 0 bases and J by 4 bases, 4 bases remained unmatched. The CDR3 sequence is 15 residues long. The V gene's germline CDR1 is SEHNR and CDR2 FQNEAQ (reference sequence). The CDR3 DNA is TGTGCCAGCAGCTTAGCCCTAGGGACAGGCTATGGCTACACCTTC. Residues: CASSLALGTGYGYTF. Using reference TRBV7-9 and TRBJ1-2 for the parts outside the CDR3, the full variable domain is DTGVSQNPRHKITKRGQNVTFRCDPISEHNRLYWYRQTLGQGPEFLTYFQNEAQLEKSRLLSDRFSAERPKGSFSTLEIQRTEQGDSAMYLCASSLALGTGYGYTFGSGTRLTVV.

V gene TRBV18 combines with J gene TRBJ2-7; 7 bases line up with TRBD1. The CDR3 consists of 14 residues. CDR1 and CDR2 (germline): KGHSH, LQKENI. V lost 2 bases and J lost 2; bases outside the gene matches: 3. The CDR3 sequence: CASSPRQGPYEQYV. The CDR3 DNA follows: TGTGCCAGCTCACCAAGACAGGGACCCTACGAGCAGTACGTC.

DNA for the CDR3: TGTGCCAGCAGCTTCGGTTCTAATGAAAAACTGTTTTTT. This sequence encodes CASSFGSNEKLFF. V gene TRBV5-5 combines with J gene TRBJ1-4; D ambiguous. This CDR3 has 13 residues. Germline assignment: CDR1 SGHKS and CDR2 YYEKEE (reference sequence). Trimming took off 2 bases at V and 3 bases at J, with 5 bases between the two ends.

Turning to this clone: This sample also contains other DNA sequences that code for the same CDR3. The chain employs TRBV6-5 and TRBJ1-2, with D uncertain. CDR1 is MNHEY, CDR2 SVGAGI, per germline. Trimming took off 5 bases at V and 2 bases at J, with 3 bases between the two ends. CDR3 length equals 11 residues. The CDR3 DNA reads as TGTGCCAGCAGTAGCAACTATGGCTACACCTTC. This encodes CASSSNYGYTF.

The chain joins TRBV7-2 to TRBJ2-3; possible D gene TRBD2, 6 bases. The V end lost 5 bases, the J end lost 0 bases, and 12 bases lay between the germline ends. This CDR3 contains 15 residues. CDR1 is SGHTA and CDR2 is FQGNSA in the germline V gene. CDR3: CASSPDRGSTDTQYF. CDR3 nucleotides: TGTGCCAGCAGCCCCGACCGGGGGAGCACAGATACGCAGTATTTT. The full variable domain, completed using reference TRBV7-2 and TRBJ2-3, is GAGVSQSPSNKVTEKGKDVELRCDPISGHTALYWYRQSLGQGLEFLIYFQGNSAPDKSGLPSDRFSAERTGGSVSTLTIQRTQQEDSAVYLCASSPDRGSTDTQYFGPGTRLTVL.

This clone has just one count. The chain uses TRBV28 and TRBJ1-2, with 9 bases lining up with TRBD1. The V gene's germline CDR1 is MDHEN and CDR2 SYDVKM. This CDR3 has 13 residues. The trim removed 3 bases at V and 6 bases at J, leaving 2 bases unmatched. In DNA form, the CDR3 reads TGTGCCAGCAGTTTTAGGACAGGGGATGGCTACACCTTC. Translated, it gives CASSFRTGDGYTF.

This clone was observed a handful of times. The gene calls are TRBV5-5 and TRBJ1-4; 7 bases agree with TRBD1. Germline V gene data show CDR1 as SGHKS and CDR2 as YYEKEE (reference sequence). CDR3 length equals 16 residues. V lost 4 bases to trimming and J lost 3 bases; unmatched junction nucleotides: 9. DNA of the CDR3: TGTGCCAGCAGCCGAACGAGACAGGGAGCTAATGAAAAACTGTTTTTT. Translating it yields CASSRTRQGANEKLFF.

The chain has TRBV5-4 and TRBJ2-7; 10 bases fit TRBD1. CDR1 is SGHNT, CDR2 YYREEE, per germline (reference sequence). With 4 bases clipped from V and 7 bases from J, the junction kept 11 bases outside the gene matches. The CDR3 extends over 15 amino acids. CDR3 amino acids: CASSKSGTGAGEQYF. The DNA for the CDR3 is TGTGCCAGCAGCAAGTCCGGGACAGGGGCGGGAGAGCAGTACTTC. The full variable domain, completed using reference TRBV5-4 and TRBJ2-7, is ETGVTQSPTHLIKTRGQQVTLRCSSQSGHNTVSWYQQALGQGPQFIFQYYREEENGRGNFPPRFSGLQFPNYSSELNVNALELDDSALYLCASSKSGTGAGEQYFGPGTRLTVT.

The chain links TRBV15 to TRBJ2-1; the match to TRBD2 covers 9 bases. The length of the CDR3 is 13 residues. Germline loops: CDR1 LNHNV, CDR2 YYDKDF (reference sequence). V gave up 8 bases and J gave up 8 bases; unmatched junction bases: 7. The CDR3 is CATRGLAEYEQFF. In nucleotides, the CDR3 is TGTGCCACCCGGGGACTAGCCGAGTATGAGCAGTTCTTC.

This clone was seen more than once but under ten times. The genes are TRBV28 and TRBJ1-2; possible D gene TRBD1, 6 bases. This CDR3 spans 12 amino acids. Germline lookup yields CDR1 MDHEN and CDR2 SYDVKM. Trimming pared 5 bases from V and 6 bases from J, leaving 10 bases between. Here the CDR3 reads CASSPYRDGYTF. The CDR3 DNA follows: TGTGCCAGCAGTCCTTACAGGGATGGCTACACCTTC.

This clone was seen a handful of times. The chain uses TRBV11-2 and TRBJ2-7; possibly TRBD2 for D (5 bases). Per the germline V gene, CDR1 is SGHAT and CDR2 is FQNNGV. This CDR3 spans 13 amino acids. Trimming pared 2 bases from V and 4 bases from J, leaving 9 bases between. The CDR3 sequence is CASSLSRTYEQYV. CDR3 sequence (DNA): TGTGCCAGCAGCTTATCCCGGACTTACGAGCAGTACGTC.

The CDR3 loop reads CASSWRGGLAGSEQYF. The DNA of the CDR3 is TGTGCCAGCAGCTGGAGGGGGGGACTAGCGGGGTCCGAGCAGTACTTC. The chain employs TRBV11-2 and TRBJ2-7; 13 bases agree with TRBD2. Trimming removed 4 bases from V and 6 bases from J; junction bases left unmatched: 9. Germline values: CDR1 SGHAT, CDR2 FQNNGV. The CDR3 is 16 amino acids.

The V gene is TRBV5-4, the J gene TRBJ1-4; D is unresolved. Germline V gene lookup returns CDR1 SGHNT and CDR2 YYREEE (reference sequence). The CDR3 covers 14 residues. The V and J ends lost 3 bases and 2 bases respectively, with 8 bases between them. CDR3 sequence (DNA): TGTGCCAGCAGCTCGACAATCACTAATGAAAAACTGTTTTTT. It translates to CASSSTITNEKLFF.